A selection of T cell receptor beta chains follows, all from one sample in a study of early T cells in non-severe SARS-CoV-2 infection. MiXCR, run by TCRdb on the 5' RACE reads, gives a single entry per CDR3 protein. The sample lists about 50,000 distinct CDR3 sequences; about 10% were seen once. The specimen sequenced was whole blood. The receptor set was obtained from an adult who was a healthcare worker with PCR-confirmed SARS-CoV-2 infection or an uninfected control (not recorded which). The CDR3 runs from the conserved cysteine through the conserved F or W. The D gene is left open where the match is weak. Rows give clone size only sometimes, using once, few, many, or a class for an expanded clone.

v_gene	j_gene	abundance	d_gene	CDR3aa	CDR3nt
TRBV27	TRBJ2-7	NA	TRBD1	CASSRDRGYEQYF	TGTGCCAGCAGTAGGGACAGGGGCTACGAGCAGTACTTC
TRBV6-2/TRBV6-3	TRBJ2-3	NA	TRBD2	CASSQRGLRTTDTQYF	TGTGCCAGCAGCCAACGGGGACTACGGACCACAGATACGCAGTATTTT
TRBV29-1	TRBJ1-3	NA	NA	CSVEDPPGSGNTIYF	TGCAGCGTTGAAGATCCCCCGGGTTCAGGAAACACCATATATTTT
TRBV4-3	TRBJ2-7	NA	NA	CASSPNRDYEQYF	TGCGCCAGCAGCCCAAACAGGGATTACGAGCAGTACTTC
TRBV4-3	TRBJ1-2	NA	NA	CASSQIGSYGYTF	TGCGCCAGCAGCCAAATTGGAAGCTATGGCTACACCTTC
TRBV7-2	TRBJ1-2	many	NA	CASSSVGGKAFYGYTF	TGTGCCAGCAGCTCCGTAGGAGGGAAGGCGTTCTATGGCTACACCTTC
TRBV14	TRBJ2-1	few	TRBD2	CASSPVAGVVGNEQFF	TGTGCCAGCAGCCCCGTAGCGGGAGTAGTTGGGAATGAGCAGTTCTTC
TRBV5-1	TRBJ2-1	few	TRBD2	CASSFTGTSGRPDNEQFF	TGCGCCAGCAGCTTCACCGGGACTAGCGGGAGACCGGACAATGAGCAGTTCTTC
TRBV7-2	TRBJ2-3	many	NA	CASSGTFTDTQYF	TGTGCCAGTTCCGGGACGTTCACAGATACGCAGTATTTT
TRBV29-1	TRBJ2-1	NA	TRBD2	CSVRGLAGGEQFF	TGCAGCGTTCGAGGACTAGCGGGAGGTGAGCAGTTCTTC
TRBV6-6	TRBJ1-5	NA	NA	CASSYKDSGGNQPQHF	TGTGCCAGCAGTTATAAGGACTCGGGGGGCAATCAGCCCCAGCATTTT
TRBV29-1	TRBJ2-1	few	TRBD2	CSVTSGSSYNEQFF	TGCAGCGTCACCAGCGGGAGCTCCTACAATGAGCAGTTCTTC
TRBV4-1	TRBJ1-2	few	NA	CASSQGGTFPGGYTF	TGCGCCAGCAGCCAAGGGGGGACTTTTCCAGGTGGCTACACCTTC
TRBV7-9	TRBJ2-5	few	TRBD1	CASSFFLGQPETQYF	TGTGCCAGCAGCTTCTTTCTGGGACAGCCAGAGACCCAGTACTTC
TRBV15	TRBJ2-7	many	TRBD1	CATSRGLGTGENEQYF	TGTGCCACCAGCAGGGGCTTAGGGACAGGGGAAAACGAGCAGTACTTC
TRBV6-1	TRBJ2-3	NA	TRBD2	CASRKNPGLAGADTQYF	TGTGCCAGCAGAAAGAACCCGGGACTAGCGGGAGCCGATACGCAGTATTTT
TRBV7-7	TRBJ2-2	many	NA	CASSPIDGYTGELFF	TGTGCTAGCAGCCCGATCGATGGGTACACCGGGGAGCTGTTTTTT
TRBV7-2	TRBJ2-1	many	TRBD2	CASSPPGLAATSGQFF	TGTGCCAGCAGCCCCCCGGGACTAGCGGCGACGAGCGGGCAGTTCTTC
TRBV7-9	TRBJ2-7	many	NA	CASSSPDKVYPYEQYF	TGTGCCAGCAGCTCACCCGACAAGGTCTATCCCTACGAGCAGTACTTC
TRBV7-3	TRBJ1-1	many	NA	CASSFSMNTEAFF	TGTGCCAGCAGCTTCTCTATGAACACTGAAGCTTTCTTT
TRBV5-1	TRBJ2-3	NA	NA	CASSLKPTASTDTQYF	TGCGCCAGCAGCTTGAAACCCACGGCCAGCACAGATACGCAGTATTTT
TRBV7-2	TRBJ1-5	NA	TRBD1	CASSWDRSNQPQHF	TGTGCCAGCAGCTGGGACAGAAGCAATCAGCCCCAGCATTTT
TRBV3-1	TRBJ1-4	many	NA	CASSQDHSGVKLFF	TGTGCCAGCAGCCAAGATCATTCAGGGGTAAAACTGTTTTTT
TRBV29-1	TRBJ2-7	many	TRBD2	CSVEREGGYEQYF	TGCAGCGTTGAGCGGGAGGGAGGGTACGAGCAGTACTTC
TRBV15	TRBJ2-3	many	NA	CATSSGTQSTDTQYF	TGTGCCACCAGCAGCGGGACGCAAAGCACAGATACGCAGTATTTT
TRBV7-2	TRBJ2-7	many	NA	CASSLRGYEQYF	TGTGCCAGCAGCTTAAGGGGCTACGAGCAGTACTTC
TRBV6-6	TRBJ2-2	NA	TRBD2	CASSRTGTSGGGGGELFF	TGTGCCAGCAGTCGAACCGGGACTAGCGGGGGAGGAGGCGGGGAGCTGTTTTTT
TRBV4-1	TRBJ1-1	NA	TRBD1	CASSQSGQGAWSEAFF	TGCGCCAGCAGCCAGTCAGGACAGGGGGCTTGGTCTGAAGCTTTCTTT
TRBV29-1	TRBJ1-2	NA	TRBD1	CSGQGAGGYTF	TGCAGCGGTCAGGGGGCCGGTGGCTACACCTTC
TRBV2	TRBJ1-2	many	TRBD1	CASSEGPFTARGRIANYGYTF	TGTGCCAGCAGTGAAGGCCCCTTTACCGCCAGGGGGCGGATAGCTAACTATGGCTACACCTTC
TRBV12-3/TRBV12-4	TRBJ1-6	once	NA	CASSSAGSSYNSPLHF	TGTGCCAGCAGTTCTGCAGGGAGCTCCTATAATTCACCCCTCCACTTT
TRBV20-1	TRBJ2-3	many	TRBD1	CSALPGQTDTQYF	TGCAGTGCTCTTCCGGGACAGACAGATACGCAGTATTTT
TRBV4-2	TRBJ1-5	many	NA	CASSPSQGSNQPQHF	TGTGCCAGCAGCCCCAGCCAGGGTTCCAATCAGCCCCAGCATTTT
TRBV5-6	TRBJ2-1	NA	TRBD2	CASSLGRAGVFDEQFF	TGTGCCAGCAGCTTGGGGCGAGCGGGAGTCTTTGATGAGCAGTTCTTC
TRBV7-3	TRBJ2-1	few	TRBD2	CASSLNGRASNEQFF	TGTGCCAGCAGCTTAAACGGGAGGGCCTCCAATGAGCAGTTCTTC
TRBV5-4	TRBJ2-7	NA	NA	CASSFDRIYEQYF	TGTGCCAGCAGCTTTGACAGGATCTACGAGCAGTACTTC
TRBV20-1	TRBJ1-2	many	NA	CSAGQISIGYTF	TGCAGTGCCGGACAGATTTCTATCGGCTACACCTTC
TRBV10-3	TRBJ2-1	few	NA	CAISESSLASGYNEQFF	TGTGCCATCAGTGAGTCTTCTCTAGCGTCGGGCTACAATGAGCAGTTCTTC